The source of this T cell receptor beta chain is a study of blood T cells in healthy people across ages. Study overall: Template-switching capture recovered about one barcoded beta molecule per two T cells.

Every donor gave 8 to 10 milliliters of peripheral blood. At least 7 million PBMCs were isolated per sample. Then a second PCR, running about 7 to 11 cycles, was carried out with a sample-barcoded 5' primer and a J-beta primer mix. Each cDNA molecule was tagged by a template-switch adaptor with 12 random nucleotides. TCRdb analysed the 5' RACE reads with MiXCR anew, one entry per CDR3 protein. The sample consists of about 970,000 distinct CDR3 sequences, about 53% of them appearing once. Germline V gene lookup returns CDR1 SGHNT and CDR2 YYREEE (reference sequence). J was trimmed by 5 bases and V by 1 base; bases with no gene match: 10. This CDR3 is 16 amino acids long.

The rearrangement joins TRBV5-4 to TRBJ2-5; 8 bases line up with TRBD1. Input material: blood. The sequence came from a woman aged 60-75 years in good health. The CDR3 region has the DNA TGTGCCAGCAGCTTGTTGGGCGGGACAGGCTGGGAGACCCAGTACTTC. Translation gives CASSLLGGTGWETQYF.